These T cell receptor beta chains were read from a single sample in a study of shared clonotypes between healthy human individuals. Method: immunoSEQ multiplex PCR; TCRdb's copy keeps in-frame clones and lacks some. In the table there are around 1,900,000 clones, approximately 92% of which are singletons. Sequencing was carried out using naive CD8+ T cells from PBMCs. The receptor source for this set is a man younger than 35 in good health. Some clones in this sample may be carry-over from other donors' samples. CDR3s include the opening cysteine and the closing phenylalanine or tryptophan. D genes are given only for firm matches. Expanded clones are given a class, and other clones once, few, many or no size at all.

clone size,J gene,D gene,V gene,CDR3 length,CDR3 protein,CDR3 DNA
NA,TRBJ2-7,NA,TRBV7-9,14,CASSPRDRRNEQYF,TGTGCCAGCAGCCCCAGGGACCGCAGGAACGAGCAGTACTTC
NA,TRBJ2-1,NA,TRBV6-1,16,CASSEPTRLSYNEQFF,TGTGCCAGCAGTGAGCCGACTAGGCTATCCTACAATGAGCAGTTCTTC
NA,TRBJ1-5,NA,TRBV6-6,14,CASNPGGWGQPQHF,TGTGCCAGCAATCCCGGGGGTTGGGGTCAGCCCCAGCATTTT
once,TRBJ2-7,TRBD2,TRBV4-2,18,CASSQEGVGGIGSYEQYF,TGTGCCAGCAGCCAAGAAGGGGTCGGGGGGATTGGATCCTACGAGCAGTACTTC
NA,TRBJ2-1,TRBD2,TRBV27,16,CASSLLAGEGPNEQFF,TGTGCCAGCAGTTTATTGGCGGGAGAGGGGCCCAATGAGCAGTTCTTC
few,TRBJ1-2,TRBD1,TRBV30,15,CAWSVLGGGIYGYTF,TGTGCCTGGAGTGTACTAGGGGGCGGGATCTATGGCTACACCTTC
NA,TRBJ1-1,NA,TRBV7-9,13,CASSLSPGTEAFF,TGTGCCAGCAGCTTATCTCCAGGCACTGAAGCTTTCTTT
NA,TRBJ2-2,NA,TRBV4-3,16,CASSYDGAANTGELFF,TGCGCCAGCAGCTACGACGGGGCAGCGAACACCGGGGAGCTGTTTTTT
NA,TRBJ2-1,NA,TRBV7-8,12,CASSIADHEQFF,TGTGCCAGCAGCATAGCGGATCATGAGCAGTTCTTC
NA,TRBJ1-2,TRBD1,TRBV7-8,16,CASSSPVTGTGGFYTF,TGTGCCAGCAGCTCCCCCGTGACCGGGACAGGGGGCTTCTACACCTTC
NA,TRBJ2-3,TRBD2,TRBV4-1,16,CASSQLGGSSADTQYF,TGCGCCAGCAGCCAATTGGGCGGGAGTTCAGCAGATACGCAGTATTTT
NA,TRBJ2-7,TRBD2,TRBV7-2,16,CASSIPTSGRRYEQYF,TGTGCCAGCAGCATCCCTACTAGCGGGAGGAGGTACGAGCAGTACTTC
NA,TRBJ1-5,NA,TRBV6-1,16,CASSEAQKLSNQPQHF,TGTGCCAGCAGTGAAGCGCAGAAATTGAGCAATCAGCCCCAGCATTTT
NA,TRBJ2-2,NA,TRBV29-1,15,CSVEATGRPTGELFF,TGCAGCGTTGAGGCTACCGGGAGACCCACCGGGGAGCTGTTTTTT
NA,TRBJ2-1,NA,TRBV4-3,13,CASSPKGWNEQFF,TGCGCCAGCAGCCCGAAAGGGTGGAATGAGCAGTTCTTC
NA,TRBJ2-7,NA,TRBV27,13,CASSLSLTYEQYF,TGTGCCAGCAGTTTATCCTTGACCTACGAGCAGTACTTC
NA,TRBJ2-3,NA,TRBV5-6,16,CASSWEQGFYTDTQYF,TGTGCCAGCAGCTGGGAACAGGGTTTTTACACAGATACGCAGTATTTT
NA,TRBJ2-3,TRBD1,TRBV27,19,CASSLSAGGTNLLTDTQYF,TGTGCCAGCAGTTTATCGGCAGGGGGAACCAATCTCCTCACAGATACGCAGTATTTT
once,TRBJ2-1,TRBD2,TRBV11-3,16,CASSLVAGGPHNEQFF,TGTGCCAGCAGCTTAGTAGCGGGAGGGCCCCACAATGAGCAGTTCTTC
once,TRBJ1-5,TRBD1,TRBV15,14,CATSGDRGLQPQHF,TGTGCCACCAGCGGGGACAGGGGGCTTCAGCCCCAGCATTTT
NA,TRBJ2-1,NA,TRBV19,17,CASSISPQGANKNEQFF,TGTGCCAGTAGTATCTCGCCACAGGGAGCTAACAAAAATGAGCAGTTCTTC
NA,TRBJ1-2,NA,TRBV9,15,CASSVPRDGRHGYTF,TGTGCCAGCAGCGTACCCCGGGACGGAAGACATGGCTACACCTTC
few,TRBJ2-7,TRBD1,TRBV2,15,CASSEAPGQNYEQYF,TGTGCCAGCAGTGAAGCACCGGGACAGAATTACGAGCAGTACTTC
NA,TRBJ1-2,NA,TRBV11-2,13,CASSPGTAIGYTF,TGTGCCAGCAGCCCCGGGACCGCCATTGGCTACACCTTC
NA,TRBJ2-1,TRBD2,TRBV6-4,14,CASSDSGEGYEQFF,TGTGCCAGCAGTGACTCGGGGGAGGGCTATGAGCAGTTCTTC
once,TRBJ1-6,NA,TRBV5-1,16,CASSLAGATGNSPLHF,TGCGCCAGCAGCTTGGCGGGGGCTACAGGGAATTCACCCCTCCACTTT
NA,TRBJ2-5,NA,TRBV28,14,CASSLLWEGETQYF,TGTGCCAGCAGTTTACTGTGGGAAGGGGAGACCCAGTACTTC
NA,TRBJ2-7,NA,TRBV27,19,CASSLSERLPQGDFYEQYF,TGTGCCAGCAGTTTATCTGAGCGATTACCCCAAGGGGATTTCTACGAGCAGTACTTC
few,TRBJ1-1,TRBD1,TRBV6-1,14,CASSELNRGSGAFF,TGTGCCAGCAGTGAACTTAACAGGGGATCGGGAGCTTTCTTT
NA,TRBJ1-1,NA,TRBV4-1,16,CASSPLRVAPNTEAFF,TGCGCCAGCAGCCCCTTAAGGGTCGCTCCGAACACTGAAGCTTTCTTT
NA,TRBJ2-1,TRBD2,TRBV9,16,CASSVRTSGLDNEQFF,TGTGCCAGCAGCGTAAGGACTAGCGGCTTAGACAATGAGCAGTTCTTC
NA,TRBJ2-2,TRBD1,TRBV27,14,CASTEQGATGELFF,TGTGCCAGCACGGAACAGGGGGCGACCGGGGAGCTGTTTTTT
NA,TRBJ2-6,NA,TRBV9,17,CASSVQDWGSGANVLTF,TGTGCCAGCAGCGTCCAGGATTGGGGTTCCGGGGCCAACGTCCTGACTTTC
NA,TRBJ2-2,TRBD2,TRBV10-3,15,CAIGTSGVGTGELFF,TGTGCCATTGGGACTAGCGGGGTTGGTACCGGGGAGCTGTTTTTT
NA,TRBJ2-7,NA,TRBV10-3,16,CAISDYDRTPSYEQYF,TGTGCCATCAGTGATTATGACAGGACCCCCTCCTACGAGCAGTACTTC
NA,TRBJ1-4,NA,TRBV18,14,CASSPSWGVEKLFF,TGTGCCAGCTCACCATCGTGGGGAGTTGAAAAACTGTTTTTT
NA,TRBJ2-7,TRBD1,TRBV19,15,CASSISGQASYEQYF,TGTGCCAGTAGTATCTCGGGACAGGCCTCCTACGAGCAGTACTTC
NA,TRBJ2-5,NA,TRBV29-1,14,CSVEDLPGAGAQYF,TGCAGCGTTGAAGATCTCCCGGGGGCTGGCGCCCAGTACTTC
NA,TRBJ1-2,NA,TRBV6-6,13,CASSSSQLNGYTF,TGTGCCAGCAGTTCGTCGCAACTAAATGGCTACACCTTC
NA,TRBJ2-7,NA,TRBV6-1,15,CASSEAHGSSYEQYF,TGTGCCAGCAGTGAAGCGCATGGCAGCTCCTACGAGCAGTACTTC
few,TRBJ2-7,NA,TRBV29-1,14,CSVVPLQAAYEQYF,TGCAGCGTTGTTCCCCTACAGGCAGCCTACGAGCAGTACTTC
NA,TRBJ2-7,NA,TRBV27,13,CASSSGRFYEQYF,TGTGCCAGCAGTTCAGGGCGGTTCTACGAGCAGTACTTC
once,TRBJ2-3,TRBD2,TRBV27,17,CASSSLYLAGAGDTQYF,TGTGCCAGCAGTTCCCTCTATCTAGCGGGGGCGGGAGATACGCAGTATTTT
NA,TRBJ2-7,NA,TRBV9,15,CASSVDGSGDYEQYF,TGTGCCAGCAGCGTAGATGGTAGCGGAGACTACGAGCAGTACTTC
NA,TRBJ2-2,NA,TRBV27,17,CASSLMASRVHTGELFF,TGTGCCAGCAGTTTAATGGCGTCCAGGGTACACACCGGGGAGCTGTTTTTT
NA,TRBJ2-3,TRBD2,TRBV28,15,CASSLERENPDTQYF,TGTGCCAGCAGTTTAGAGCGGGAGAATCCAGATACGCAGTATTTT
NA,TRBJ1-2,TRBD1,TRBV28,17,CASSKILNRGSHYGYTF,TGTGCCAGCAGTAAAATTCTCAACAGGGGATCTCACTATGGCTACACCTTC
NA,TRBJ2-7,TRBD2,TRBV28,16,CASSLSTSGSSYEQYF,TGTGCCAGCAGTTTATCGACTAGCGGGTCTTCCTACGAGCAGTACTTC